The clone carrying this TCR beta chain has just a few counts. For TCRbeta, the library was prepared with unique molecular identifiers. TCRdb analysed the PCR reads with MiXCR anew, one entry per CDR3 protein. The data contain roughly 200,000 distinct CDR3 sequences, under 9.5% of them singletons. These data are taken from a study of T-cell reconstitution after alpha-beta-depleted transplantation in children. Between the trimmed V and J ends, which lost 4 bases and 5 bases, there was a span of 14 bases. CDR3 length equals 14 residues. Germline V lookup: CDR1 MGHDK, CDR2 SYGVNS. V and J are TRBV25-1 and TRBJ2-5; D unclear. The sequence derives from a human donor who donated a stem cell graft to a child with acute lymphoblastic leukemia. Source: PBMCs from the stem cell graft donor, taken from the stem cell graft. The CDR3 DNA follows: TGTGCCAGCAGTGGTCCCGTAGTCGGGGAGACCCAGTACTTC. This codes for CASSGPVVGETQYF.